This T cell receptor beta chain was identified in a study of T cells in Graves' hyperthyroidism and ophthalmopathy. Study outcomes and limitations: Model predictions of ophthalmopathy came a median approximately 6 months before onset.

This sample holds PBMCs from under 11 ml fresh peripheral blood. On this clonotype itself: Its target is not known.

The CDR3 regions of TCR beta were amplified from RNA transcripts. First-round RT-PCR of the TCR CDR3 relied on the HTBI primer set. TCRdb ran MiXCR on the multiplex PCR reads and lists one entry per CDR3 protein. In the table there are roughly 300,000 distinct CDR3 sequences, around 23% of which are singletons. The CDR3 is 15 residues long. CDR1 MGHRA and CDR2 YSYEKL come from the germline V gene. Trimming stripped 1 base from V and 3 bases from J, with 10 bases between. The sequence was obtained from a woman in her forties or fifties with Graves' hyperthyroidism. This sequence joins TRBV4-1 and TRBJ1-5; possible D gene TRBD1, 5 bases. Sequencing input: blood. The DNA of the CDR3 is TGCGCCAGCAGCCAAGGGGGGTCTAACAATCAGCCCCAGCATTTT. Translating it yields CASSQGGSNNQPQHF.